This is a list of T cell receptor beta chains from one sample in a study of blood T cell repertoires in COVID-19. Using immunoSEQ multiplex PCR, the repertoire was profiled, and TCRdb retains in-frame clones only, with some absent. The table includes 130,000 to 150,000 clones, around 87% detected once. Sequenced input: peripheral blood. These receptors came from an older woman with active COVID-19. Both conserved end residues are part of each CDR3. D genes are given only for firm matches. Where a row states a size, it is once, few, many or the class of an expanded clone; other rows omit it.

d_call: -
j_call: TRBJ1-3
v_call: TRBV9
clone_size: -
cdr3_nt: TGTGCCAGCAGCGTAGGACAGTCCGACTCTGGAAACACCATATATTTT
cdr3_aa: CASSVGQSDSGNTIYF

d_call: TRBD2
j_call: TRBJ2-1
v_call: TRBV28
clone_size: -
cdr3_nt: TGTGCCAGCAGTTCACTAGCGGGACCTCCTTACAATGAGCAGTTCTTC
cdr3_aa: CASSSLAGPPYNEQFF

d_call: -
j_call: TRBJ2-3
v_call: TRBV7-8
clone_size: few
cdr3_nt: TGTGCCAGCAGATCTAGACAGAGCAGCACAGATACGCAGTATTTT
cdr3_aa: CASRSRQSSTDTQYF

d_call: TRBD1
j_call: TRBJ1-1
v_call: TRBV7-2
clone_size: -
cdr3_nt: TGTGCCAGCAGCTTCTCCGGGACAGGGGATCAGTACACTGAAGCTTTCTTT
cdr3_aa: CASSFSGTGDQYTEAFF

d_call: -
j_call: TRBJ1-2
v_call: TRBV4-1
clone_size: -
cdr3_nt: TGCGCCAGCAGCCAGAGTGACGGACTAAATTACTATGGCTACACCTTC
cdr3_aa: CASSQSDGLNYYGYTF

d_call: -
j_call: TRBJ2-1
v_call: TRBV19
clone_size: -
cdr3_nt: TGTGCCAGTAGTACCGTAGCCGCCAATGAGCAGTTCTTC
cdr3_aa: CASSTVAANEQFF

d_call: -
j_call: TRBJ2-7
v_call: TRBV20-1
clone_size: -
cdr3_nt: TGCAGTGGGGGAGATTACGAGCAGTACTTC
cdr3_aa: CSGGDYEQYF

d_call: -
j_call: TRBJ1-2
v_call: TRBV7-2
clone_size: -
cdr3_nt: TGTGCCAGCAGCTTAGGCGATTATGGCTACACCTTC
cdr3_aa: CASSLGDYGYTF

d_call: TRBD2
j_call: TRBJ2-1
v_call: TRBV28
clone_size: -
cdr3_nt: TGTGCCAGCAGTCCTGGACTAGCGGGTAATGAGCAGTTCTTC
cdr3_aa: CASSPGLAGNEQFF

d_call: -
j_call: TRBJ1-1
v_call: TRBV19
clone_size: -
cdr3_nt: TGTGCCAGTAGTATTAGCCCTTCTGCAAACACTGAAGCTTTCTTT
cdr3_aa: CASSISPSANTEAFF

d_call: TRBD1
j_call: TRBJ2-5
v_call: TRBV5-8
clone_size: few
cdr3_nt: TGTGCCAGCCCCACAATTCCCGGGACAGCGAGCCAAGAGACCCAGTACTTC
cdr3_aa: CASPTIPGTASQETQYF

d_call: TRBD1
j_call: TRBJ2-3
v_call: TRBV28
clone_size: -
cdr3_nt: TGTGCCAGCAGTTTAGGTTCACTCGTAACAGGGGCCCATAGCACAGATACGCAGTATTTT
cdr3_aa: CASSLGSLVTGAHSTDTQYF

d_call: TRBD1
j_call: TRBJ2-1
v_call: TRBV4-1
clone_size: few
cdr3_nt: TGCGCCAGCAGCCGGGACAGGACCTACAATGAGCAGTTCTTC
cdr3_aa: CASSRDRTYNEQFF

d_call: TRBD2
j_call: TRBJ2-7
v_call: TRBV9
clone_size: -
cdr3_nt: TGTGCCAGCAGCCCAAGCGGGACTTGGAGTGAGCAGTACTTC
cdr3_aa: CASSPSGTWSEQYF

d_call: -
j_call: TRBJ2-7
v_call: TRBV2
clone_size: -
cdr3_nt: TGTGCCAGCAGTCTAGTTCCAGCCAGCTCCTACGAGCAGTACTTC
cdr3_aa: CASSLVPASSYEQYF

d_call: -
j_call: TRBJ1-1
v_call: TRBV4-3
clone_size: -
cdr3_nt: TGCGCCAGCAGCCAAGAATTTTCTTATATATTAATGAACACTGAAGCTTTCTTT
cdr3_aa: CASSQEFSYILMNTEAFF